This T cell receptor beta chain comes out of a study of response to subunit inactivated influenza vaccine. TCRdb analysed the RT-PCR reads with MiXCR anew, one entry per CDR3 protein. The table lists hundreds of thousands of distinct CDR3 sequences, about 10% of them singletons. The CDR3 sequence is 14 residues long. Trimming took off 8 bases at V and 5 bases at J, with 15 bases between the two ends. The V gene's germline CDR1 is MNHEY and CDR2 SMNVEV (reference sequence). The chain uses TRBV27 and TRBJ2-2; TRBD1 might be the D (6 bases). Here the sequenced sample was PBMCs from blood, taken about 40 days after vaccination. The source of this sequence is a man aged 50 or older who received an inactivated influenza vaccine. CDR3 amino acids: CASPRYRETGELFF. In nucleotides, the CDR3 is TGTGCCAGCCCGCGCTACAGGGAGACCGGGGAGCTGTTTTTT.